Each of the 18 T cell receptor beta chains below was sequenced from the same sample in a study of radiotherapy plus CTLA-4 blockade in lung cancer. TCRdb's table, derived via immunoSEQ multiplex PCR, lists solely in-frame clones and lacks some. The sample includes roughly 68,000 clones, roughly 75% of them seen just once. Specimen: peripheral blood, collected from a patient treated with radiotherapy plus ipilimumab. The receptors derive from a human donor with non-small cell lung cancer who had a complete response to radiotherapy plus ipilimumab.

With respect to this clone: The junction departs from the called germline gene at one end, perhaps through a read error. For the CDR3, the DNA is TGCGCCGGCAGCCCAGGGGGTCCCCCAGATACGCAGTATTTT. It yields the protein CAGSPGGPPDTQYF. The chain is built from TRBV5-1 and TRBJ2-3; TRBD1 aligns across 7 bases. The CDR3 length is 14 residues. CDR1 and CDR2 (germline): SGHRS, YFSETQ.

The chain has TRBV13 and TRBJ1-1, with D possibly TRBD1 on 6 matching bases. This CDR3 contains 14 residues. CDR1 and CDR2 from the germline V gene are PRHDT and FYEKMQ (reference sequence). Trimming took off 5 bases at V and 1 base at J, with 11 bases between the two ends. CDR3 bases: TGTGCCAGCAGCACCCGACAGGAGAACACTGAAGCTTTCTTT. It is translated as CASSTRQENTEAFF.

V and J are TRBV28 and TRBJ2-1; 12 bases line up with TRBD2. CDR3 length: 15 residues. In germline, CDR1 is MDHEN, CDR2 SYDVKM. V was clipped by 5 bases and J by 8 bases; unmatched bases: 7. Here the CDR3 DNA reads TGTGCCAGCAGTATACTAGCGGGAGGTCTCCATGAGCAGTTCTTC. This codes for CASSILAGGLHEQFF.

The V and J genes are TRBV4-1 and TRBJ1-2; D is uncertain. The CDR3 has 16 amino acids. The V end was cut by 3 bases, the J end by 5 bases, with 19 bases between. Germline V gene data show CDR1 as MGHRA and CDR2 as YSYEKL. The DNA of the CDR3 is TGCGCCAGCAGCCAGCTTCTACCTCCGACGACGTATGGCTACACCTTC. Encoded protein: CASSQLLPPTTYGYTF.

This chain joins TRBV9 and TRBJ1-4; TRBD1 is a possible D gene (5 bases). CDR1 SGDLS and CDR2 YYNGEE come from the germline V gene. V lost 2 bases to trimming and J lost 6 bases, with 20 bases between them. The CDR3 covers 17 residues. The CDR3 DNA reads as TGTGCCAGCAGCGTGGGTCGACAGTCACGGGGCTATGAAAAACTGTTTTTT. This gives the protein CASSVGRQSRGYEKLFF.

The chain couples TRBV6-5 to TRBJ2-2; 12 bases match TRBD1. This CDR3 has 15 residues. The germline V gene has CDR1 MNHEY and CDR2 SVGAGI. The V gene end was trimmed by 5 bases and the J gene end by 5 bases; junction bases not matched to a gene: 3. The CDR3: CASSRDRGRTGELFF. DNA of the CDR3: TGTGCCAGCAGTCGGGACAGGGGGCGGACCGGGGAGCTGTTTTTT.

The rearrangement links TRBV18 to TRBJ1-5; D gene ambiguous. This CDR3 has 12 residues. V dropped 5 bases and J dropped 3 bases, with 5 bases sitting between them. CDR1 KGHSH and CDR2 LQKENI come from the germline V gene. The CDR3, as DNA: TGTGCCAGCTCAGTGACCAATCAGCCCCAGCATTTT. Translating it yields CASSVTNQPQHF. The entire variable domain, with the rest obtained from reference TRBV18 and TRBJ1-5, is as follows: NAGVMQNPRHLVRRRGQEARLRCSPMKGHSHVYWYRQLPEEGLKFMVYLQKENIIDESGMPKERFSAEFPKEGPSILRIQQVVRGDSAAYFCASSVTNQPQHFGDGTRLSIL.

The gene calls are TRBV7-9 and TRBJ2-1; TRBD2 aligns across 14 bases. CDR3 length: 15 amino acids. Germline-derived CDR1 and CDR2 are SEHNR and FQNEAQ (reference sequence). The junction had 3 bases not matched to a gene; V was cut back by 3 bases and J by 8 bases. In DNA, the CDR3 is TGTGCCAGCAGCTTTGGGACTAGCGGGAGAGATGAGCAGTTCTTC. As protein: CASSFGTSGRDEQFF.

The rearrangement links TRBV11-3 to TRBJ2-5; 13 nucleotides match TRBD2. Trimming cost V 4 bases and J 4 bases; bases outside gene matches: 6. Per the germline V gene, CDR1 is SGHNT and CDR2 is YENEEA. The CDR3 runs to 16 residues. CDR3 nucleotide sequence: TGTGCCAGCAGCTCCGGACTAGCGGGAGCTGGAGAGACCCAGTACTTC. It codes for CASSSGLAGAGETQYF.

V is TRBV5-6 and J is TRBJ1-1; D is possibly TRBD1 (5 bases). This CDR3 comprises 18 residues. Germline V lookup: CDR1 SGHDT, CDR2 YYEEEE. Deletions cut 0 bases from V and 4 bases from J, with 22 bases between. The CDR3 sequence is CASSLAGWLDRGGTEAFF. The CDR3 DNA reads as TGTGCCAGCAGCTTGGCCGGATGGTTGGACCGGGGGGGCACTGAAGCTTTCTTT. Using reference TRBV5-6 and TRBJ1-1 for the parts outside the CDR3, the full variable domain is DAGVTQSPTHLIKTRGQQVTLRCSPKSGHDTVSWYQQALGQGPQFIFQYYEEEERQRGNFPDRFSGHQFPNYSSELNVNALLLGDSALYLCASSLAGWLDRGGTEAFFGQGTRLTVV.

V gene TRBV7-2 combines with J gene TRBJ1-5; the match to TRBD1 covers 8 bases. From germline, CDR1 is SGHTA and CDR2 FQGNSA. The CDR3 length is 13 residues. The trim removed 5 bases at V and 7 bases at J, leaving 4 bases unmatched. This CDR3 reads CASSIGQGQPQHF. CDR3 DNA: TGTGCCAGCAGCATCGGACAGGGACAGCCCCAGCATTTT.

This clone was detected once. Other nucleotide sequences from this sample produce the same CDR3. The rearrangement uses TRBV20-1 and TRBJ2-5; D is uncertain. The V and J ends lost 5 bases and 3 bases respectively, with 7 bases between them. CDR3 size: 11 residues. The germline CDR1 and CDR2 sequences are DFQATT and SNEGSKA (reference sequence). This CDR3 reads CSAGPKETQYF. The CDR3 nucleotides are TGCAGTGCTGGTCCGAAAGAGACCCAGTACTTC.

Judged by abundance, this clone is medium-sized (0.01 to 0.1%). The rearrangement links TRBV2 to TRBJ1-4; tentative D call: TRBD1 (6 bases). V was trimmed by 7 bases and J by 3 bases, leaving 9 bases between them. The CDR3 covers 13 residues. In germline, CDR1 is SNHLY, CDR2 FYNNEI. This CDR3 is CASTTGANEKLFF. DNA of the CDR3: TGTGCCAGCACGACAGGAGCTAATGAAAAACTGTTTTTT.

The CDR3: CASSSAESRGETQYF. In nucleotides, the CDR3 is TGTGCCAGCAGCTCGGCGGAGTCGCGGGGGGAGACCCAGTACTTC. The chain couples TRBV11-3 to TRBJ2-5; the match to TRBD2 covers 7 bases. Germline values: CDR1 SGHNT, CDR2 YENEEA. Unmatched junction bases numbered 10, after V lost 4 bases and J lost 5 bases. The CDR3 spans 15 residues.

The CDR3 reads CAIRADRGREQYV. The CDR3 region has the DNA TGTGCCATCAGGGCTGACAGGGGACGCGAGCAGTACGTC. The J gene is TRBJ2-7, the V gene TRBV10-3, with 8 bases that match TRBD1. Germline lookup yields CDR1 ENHRY and CDR2 SYGVKD. The CDR3 covers 13 residues. The V gene end was trimmed by 6 bases and the J gene end by 6 bases; junction bases not matched to a gene: 7.

A few counts support this clone. This chain connects TRBV5-1 to TRBJ2-2; D remains unclear. Germline CDR1 SGHRS, CDR2 YFSETQ. Between the trimmed V and J ends, which lost 0 bases and 4 bases, there was a span of 7 bases. This CDR3 spans 14 amino acids. The CDR3 DNA reads as TGCGCCAGCAGCTTGGTCACGGGCACCGGGGAGCTGTTTTTT. Its translation is CASSLVTGTGELFF.

CDR3 DNA sequence: TGTGCCAGCAGCTCGGGACCGACGAACACCGGGGAGCTGTTTTTT. This gives the protein CASSSGPTNTGELFF. This sequence joins TRBV13 and TRBJ2-2; D is possibly TRBD1 or TRBD2 (5 bases each). Germline lookup yields CDR1 PRHDT and CDR2 FYEKMQ (reference sequence). The CDR3 sequence is 15 residues long. V gave up 4 bases and J gave up 0 bases, with 9 bases separating them.

This chain uses TRBV5-1 with TRBJ1-4, with 8 bases identical to TRBD1. The CDR3 covers 15 residues. Germline V gene sequence: CDR1 SGHRS, CDR2 YFSETQ. Germline trimming cut 3 bases from V and 5 bases from J; bases unmatched to any gene: 6. The CDR3 reads CASSSLGQGNEKLFF. CDR3 nucleotides: TGCGCCAGCAGCTCGTTAGGACAGGGCAATGAAAAACTGTTTTTT.